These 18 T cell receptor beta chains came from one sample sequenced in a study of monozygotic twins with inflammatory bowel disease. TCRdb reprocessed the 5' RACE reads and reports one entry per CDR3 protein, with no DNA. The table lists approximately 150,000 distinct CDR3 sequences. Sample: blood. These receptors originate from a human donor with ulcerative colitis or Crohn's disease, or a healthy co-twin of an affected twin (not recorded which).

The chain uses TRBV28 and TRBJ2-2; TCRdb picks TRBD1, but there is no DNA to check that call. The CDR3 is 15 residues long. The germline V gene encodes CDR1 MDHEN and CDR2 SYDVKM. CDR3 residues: CASNLQGARTGELFF. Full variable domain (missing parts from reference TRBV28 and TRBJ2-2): DVKVTQSSRYLVKRTGEKVFLECVQDMDHENMFWYRQDPGLGLRLIYFSYDVKMKEKGDIPEGYSVSREKKERFSLILESASTNQTSMYLCASNLQGARTGELFFGEGSRLTVL.

The CDR3 sequence is CASSLHPGQEIVGSYEQYF. The chain joins TRBV5-1 to TRBJ2-7; TCRdb's D call of TRBD1 is untestable without DNA. Looked up from germline, CDR1 is SGHRS and CDR2 is YFSETQ. The CDR3 has 19 amino acids.

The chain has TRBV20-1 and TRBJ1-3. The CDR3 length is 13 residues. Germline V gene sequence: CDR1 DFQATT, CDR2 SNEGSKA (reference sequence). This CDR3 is CSVKRGSGNTIYF.

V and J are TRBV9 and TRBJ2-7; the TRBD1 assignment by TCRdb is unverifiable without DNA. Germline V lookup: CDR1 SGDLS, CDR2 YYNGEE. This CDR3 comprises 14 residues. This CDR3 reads CASSVVGGSYEQYF.

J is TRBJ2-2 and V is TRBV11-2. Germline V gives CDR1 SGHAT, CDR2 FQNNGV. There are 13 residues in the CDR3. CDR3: CASSRSNTGELFF.

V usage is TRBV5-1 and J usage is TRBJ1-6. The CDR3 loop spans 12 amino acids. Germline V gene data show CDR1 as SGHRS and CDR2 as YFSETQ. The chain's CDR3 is CASSLDKPPLHF.

CDR3 sequence reads: CASSLTEMNTEAFF. This chain uses TRBV27 with TRBJ1-1. CDR3 size: 14 residues. The germline V gene encodes CDR1 MNHEY and CDR2 SMNVEV (reference sequence).

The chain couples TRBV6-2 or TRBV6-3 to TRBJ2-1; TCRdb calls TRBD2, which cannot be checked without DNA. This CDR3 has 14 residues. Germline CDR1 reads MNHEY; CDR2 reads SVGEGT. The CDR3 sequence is CASASRNSWNEQFF.

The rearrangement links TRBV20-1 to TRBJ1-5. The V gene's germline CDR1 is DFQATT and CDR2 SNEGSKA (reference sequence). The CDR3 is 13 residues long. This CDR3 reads CSAREVGFQPQHF.

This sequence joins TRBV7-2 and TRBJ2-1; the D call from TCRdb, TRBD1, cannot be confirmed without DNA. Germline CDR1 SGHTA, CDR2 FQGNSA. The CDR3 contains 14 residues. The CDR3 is CASSPLGGTNEQFF.

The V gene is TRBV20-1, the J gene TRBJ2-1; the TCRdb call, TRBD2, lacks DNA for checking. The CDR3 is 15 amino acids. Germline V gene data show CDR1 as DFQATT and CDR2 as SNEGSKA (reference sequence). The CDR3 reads CSAKGLDSSYNEQFF.

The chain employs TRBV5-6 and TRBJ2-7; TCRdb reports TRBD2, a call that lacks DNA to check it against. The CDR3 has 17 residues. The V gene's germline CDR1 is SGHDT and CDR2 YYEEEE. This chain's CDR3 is CASSFWTSGGGLYEQYF.

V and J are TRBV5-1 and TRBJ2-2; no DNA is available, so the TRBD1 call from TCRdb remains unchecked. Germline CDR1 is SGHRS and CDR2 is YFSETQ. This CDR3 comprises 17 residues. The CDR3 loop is CASSPNREGIYTGELFF.

The CDR3 loop is CASGQIQPQHF. The chain carries TRBV12-5 and TRBJ1-5. The CDR3 extends over 11 amino acids. Germline CDR1 reads LGHNT; CDR2 reads FRNRAP.

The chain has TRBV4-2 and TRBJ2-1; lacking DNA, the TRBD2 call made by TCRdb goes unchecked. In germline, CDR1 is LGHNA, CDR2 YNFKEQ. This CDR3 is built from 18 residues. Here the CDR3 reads CASSPRPMTSGGASEQFF.

Here the CDR3 reads CASSFVGRGDAYGYTF. The V and J genes are TRBV7-2 and TRBJ1-2. This CDR3 spans 16 amino acids. CDR1 and CDR2 from the germline V gene are SGHTA and FQGNSA.

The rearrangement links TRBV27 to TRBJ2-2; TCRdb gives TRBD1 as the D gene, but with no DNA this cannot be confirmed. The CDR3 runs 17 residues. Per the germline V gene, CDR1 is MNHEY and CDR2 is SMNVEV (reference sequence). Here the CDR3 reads CASSLGQFLSNTGELFF.

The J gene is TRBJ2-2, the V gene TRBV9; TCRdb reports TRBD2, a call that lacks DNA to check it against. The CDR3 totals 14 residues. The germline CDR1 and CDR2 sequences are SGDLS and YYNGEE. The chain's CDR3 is CASSPSLWNGELFF. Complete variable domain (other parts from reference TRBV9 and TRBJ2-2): DSGVTQTPKHLITATGQRVTLRCSPRSGDLSVYWYQQSLDQGLQFLIQYYNGEERAKGNILERFSAQQFPDLHSELNLSSLELGDSALYFCASSPSLWNGELFFGEGSRLTVL.